This T cell receptor (beta chain) was profiled in a study of T-cell memory formation after mild COVID-19. Study-wide results and caveats: Cross-reactive memory appears to have joined, as suggested by some responding clones showing up in pre-infection memory. Clonal second-wave expansions that peaked on day 37 had unconfirmed SARS-CoV-2 specificity.

V shed 6 bases and J shed 0 bases, with 15 bases lying between them. Germline values: CDR1 MNHEY, CDR2 SVGAGI. The CDR3 consists of 16 residues. The 5'RACE method, run with constant-segment primers, produced TCR alpha and TCR beta cDNA libraries (carrying sample barcodes and UMIs). Using its own MiXCR run on the 5' RACE reads, TCRdb lists one record per CDR3 protein. The table includes about 250,000 distinct CDR3 sequences, about 16% detected once. Worth noting for this clonotype: Its antigen is not identified.

This TCR derives from an adult woman who had mild COVID-19 (a few samples of this study predate the infection). Cell type and time point are not known. The sequenced sample consisted of PBMCs or a T cell subset sorted from them (not recorded which). The chain is built from TRBV6-5 and TRBJ2-1; D possibly corresponds to TRBD2 (6 bases). The CDR3 DNA sequence: TGTGCCAGCAGCTCATCTAGCGTAGGCTCCTACAATGAGCAGTTCTTC. Translation gives CASSSSSVGSYNEQFF.